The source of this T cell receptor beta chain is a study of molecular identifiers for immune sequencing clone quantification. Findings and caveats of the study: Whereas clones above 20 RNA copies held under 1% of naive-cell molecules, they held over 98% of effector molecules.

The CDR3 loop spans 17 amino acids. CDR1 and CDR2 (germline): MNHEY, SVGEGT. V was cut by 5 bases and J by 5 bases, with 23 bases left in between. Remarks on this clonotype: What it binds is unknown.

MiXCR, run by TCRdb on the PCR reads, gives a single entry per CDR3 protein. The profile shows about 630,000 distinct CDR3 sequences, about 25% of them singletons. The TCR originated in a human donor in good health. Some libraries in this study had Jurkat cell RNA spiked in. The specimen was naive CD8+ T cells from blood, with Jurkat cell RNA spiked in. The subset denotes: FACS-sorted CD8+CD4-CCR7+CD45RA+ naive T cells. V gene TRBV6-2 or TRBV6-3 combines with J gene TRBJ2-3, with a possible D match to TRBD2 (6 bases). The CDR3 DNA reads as TGTGCCAGCAGTCGAGAGGAGGGCGCGGGCGGGGAAGATACGCAGTATTTT. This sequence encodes CASSREEGAGGEDTQYF.